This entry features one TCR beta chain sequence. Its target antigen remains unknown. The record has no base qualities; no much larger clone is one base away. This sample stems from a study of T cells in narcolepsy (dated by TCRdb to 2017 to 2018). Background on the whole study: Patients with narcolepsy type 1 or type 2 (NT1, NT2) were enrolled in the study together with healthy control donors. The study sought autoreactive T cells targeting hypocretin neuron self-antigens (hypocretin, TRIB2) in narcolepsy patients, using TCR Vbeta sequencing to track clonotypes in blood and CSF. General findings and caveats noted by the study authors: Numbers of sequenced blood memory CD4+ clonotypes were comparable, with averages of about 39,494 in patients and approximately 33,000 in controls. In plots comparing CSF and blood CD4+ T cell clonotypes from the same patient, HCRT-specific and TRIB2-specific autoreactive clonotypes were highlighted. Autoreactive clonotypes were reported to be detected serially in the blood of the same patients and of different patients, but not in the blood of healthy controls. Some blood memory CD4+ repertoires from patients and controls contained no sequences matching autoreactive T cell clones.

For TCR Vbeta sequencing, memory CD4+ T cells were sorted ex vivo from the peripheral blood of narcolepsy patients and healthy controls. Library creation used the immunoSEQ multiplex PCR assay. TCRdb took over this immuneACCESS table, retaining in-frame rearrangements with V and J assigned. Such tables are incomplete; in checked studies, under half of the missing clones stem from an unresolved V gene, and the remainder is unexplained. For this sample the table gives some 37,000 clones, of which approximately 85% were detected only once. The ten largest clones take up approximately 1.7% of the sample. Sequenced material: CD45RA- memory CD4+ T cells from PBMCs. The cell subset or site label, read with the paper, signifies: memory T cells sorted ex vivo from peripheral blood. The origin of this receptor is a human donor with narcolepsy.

The nucleotide sequence reads TGTGCCAGCAGTTTGGCCGGCCCCGGGATATCGGAGACCCAGTACTTC. This sequence encodes CASSLAGPGISETQYF. The V and J genes are TRBV6-5 and TRBJ2-5; a weak D assignment points to TRBD2 (5 bases agree). CDR1 and CDR2, looked up from the germline V gene, are MNHEY and SVGAGI. The cysteine opens and the phenylalanine closes a CDR3 of 16 amino acids. The DNA shown is the 48-base CDR3, in frame from base 1. V gives up 4 bases and J gives up 5 bases, and the segment between their germline ends measures 20 bases.